Shown below are 14 T cell receptor beta chains from a single sample sequenced in a study of T cell changes during pregnancy in multiple sclerosis (dated by TCRdb to about 2019). The library was prepared using the immunoSEQ multiplex PCR assay. This is the immuneACCESS table as TCRdb keeps it, with only in-frame sequences that have V and J called. A part of the clones is gone; compared with another copy, unresolved V genes explain less than half, and the rest is unexplained. The sample contains 15,000 to 20,000 clones, approximately 85% of them found a single time. Of the sample, around 12% is held by the ten largest clones. Sequences were derived from CD8+ T cells from peripheral blood mononuclear cells, sampled after pregnancy. These TCRs come from a female donor in good health, enrolled as a control in a pregnancy study.

The CDR3, as DNA: TGTGCCAGCCTCGGGACTGATTACAATGAGCAGTTCTTC. It specifies CASLGTDYNEQFF. The chain carries TRBV2 and TRBJ2-1; tentative D call: TRBD2 (6 bases). The CDR3 contains 13 residues. Germline lookup yields CDR1 SNHLY and CDR2 FYNNEI. V was cut by 8 bases and J by 4 bases, with 12 bases left in between.

CDR3 coding DNA: TGTGCCACCGCTTTCACTAGCGGCGCCTACGAGCAGTACTTC. Translated: CATAFTSGAYEQYF. The rearrangement uses TRBV15 and TRBJ2-7; 8 bases agree with TRBD2. After removal of 8 bases from V and 2 bases from J, the junction contained 8 bases not matched to a gene. Germline assignment: CDR1 LNHNV and CDR2 YYDKDF (reference sequence). CDR3 length: 14 amino acids.

For this clone: The junction departs from the called germline gene at one end, perhaps through a read error. The chain links TRBV4-1 to TRBJ2-3; weak D call: TRBD1 (6 bases). Germline CDR1 reads MGHRA; CDR2 reads YSYEKL. The CDR3 has 13 amino acids. The CDR3 region has the DNA TGCGCCAGCAGTCCCGGACAGACAGCTACGCAGTATTTT. Protein sequence: CASSPGQTATQYF.

This sequence joins TRBV27 and TRBJ1-1; weak D call: TRBD1 (5 bases). V was shortened by 8 bases and J by 7 bases, with 14 bases between the two germline ends. The CDR3 length is 12 residues. Germline V gene sequence: CDR1 MNHEY, CDR2 SMNVEV (reference sequence). The CDR3 sequence is CASARIGVEAFF. The CDR3, as DNA: TGTGCCAGCGCCAGAATAGGGGTTGAAGCTTTCTTT.

The chain employs TRBV6-1 and TRBJ1-1, with 11 bases that match TRBD1. The CDR3 is made up of 15 amino acids. Germline V gene lookup returns CDR1 MNHNS and CDR2 SASEGT. J was trimmed by 4 bases and V by 0 bases; bases with no gene match: 1. Here the CDR3 DNA reads TGTGCCAGCAGTGAAGCGGGGACAGGGGGCACTGAAGCTTTCTTT. This gives the protein CASSEAGTGGTEAFF.

The gene calls are TRBV2 and TRBJ2-2, with D possibly TRBD1 on 7 matching bases. CDR3 length: 17 amino acids. Germline V lookup: CDR1 SNHLY, CDR2 FYNNEI. The CDR3 region is CVKRGRGDESNTGELFF. Here the CDR3 DNA reads TGTGTAAAAAGGGGCAGGGGGGACGAGTCGAACACCGGGGAGCTGTTTTTT.

The chain combines TRBV2 with TRBJ1-1, with D hard to call. The germline CDR1 and CDR2 sequences are SNHLY and FYNNEI. The germline V and J ends were trimmed by 11 bases and 8 bases, with 21 bases remaining between them. The CDR3 loop spans 13 amino acids. The CDR3 sequence: CALNPRYSHEAFF. CDR3 bases: TGTGCCCTAAACCCCCGCTATTCTCACGAAGCTTTCTTT.

This clone was observed a handful of times. The chain is built from TRBV7-9 and TRBJ1-1; D ambiguous. Per the germline V gene, CDR1 is SEHNR and CDR2 is FQNEAQ (reference sequence). Trimming stripped 0 bases from V and 6 bases from J, with 11 bases between. The CDR3 length is 14 residues. The CDR3 DNA reads TGTGCCAGCAGCTTAGCCCCCCTTAGCGCTGAAGCTTTCTTT. This gives the protein CASSLAPLSAEAFF.

The CDR3 spells CASSLEGAGNQPQHF. The CDR3 DNA sequence: TGTGCCAGCAGTTTAGAGGGGGCAGGCAATCAGCCCCAGCATTTT. V gene TRBV28 combines with J gene TRBJ1-5, with TRBD1 matching 7 bases. This CDR3 is built from 15 residues. V lost 2 bases, J lost 2 bases, and 3 bases stayed unmatched. Germline V lookup: CDR1 MDHEN, CDR2 SYDVKM. Variable domain in full (rest from reference TRBV28 and TRBJ1-5): DVKVTQSSRYLVKRTGEKVFLECVQDMDHENMFWYRQDPGLGLRLIYFSYDVKMKEKGDIPEGYSVSREKKERFSLILESASTNQTSMYLCASSLEGAGNQPQHFGDGTRLSIL.

J is TRBJ2-7 and V is TRBV19, with TRBD2 as a possible D gene (6 bases). The CDR3 covers 13 residues. Per germline, CDR1 LNHDA and CDR2 SQIVND (reference sequence). Trimming left V 3 bases short and J 5 bases short, with 11 bases between. This chain's CDR3 is CASSMGTLNEQYF. The CDR3 coding sequence is TGTGCCAGTAGTATGGGGACTCTAAACGAGCAGTACTTC. Based on the CDR3 plus reference TRBV19 and TRBJ2-7, the full variable domain is DGGITQSPKYLFRKEGQNVTLSCEQNLNHDAMYWYRQDPGQGLRLIYYSQIVNDFQKGDIAEGYSVSREKKESFPLTVTSAQKNPTAFYLCASSMGTLNEQYFGPGTRLTVT.

This sequence joins TRBV7-9 and TRBJ2-4, with a weak D call TRBD2 (5 bases). CDR1 is SEHNR, CDR2 FQNEAQ, per germline (reference sequence). V lost 6 bases and J 5 bases, leaving 17 bases between the germline ends. CDR3 size: 15 residues. In nucleotides, the CDR3 is TGTGCCAGCAGTTCTACGGGGAACATGGAAAACATTCAGTACTTC. Translating gives CASSSTGNMENIQYF.

CDR3 in DNA: TGTGCCAGCAGGAGGGGGCACTCTGGGGCCAACGTCCTGACTTTC. This codes for CASRRGHSGANVLTF. The chain couples TRBV28 to TRBJ2-6; TRBD1 matches 7 bases. V was clipped by 6 bases and J by 0 bases; unmatched bases: 2. The CDR3 length is 15 residues. Germline CDR1 MDHEN, CDR2 SYDVKM.

This sequence joins TRBV6-1 and TRBJ1-1, with a tentative D call TRBD1 (5 bases). Trimming cost V 7 bases and J 4 bases, with 13 bases left between them. The CDR3 covers 13 residues. Germline loops: CDR1 MNHNS, CDR2 SASEGT. The CDR3 loop is CASNKGEGTEAFF. The CDR3, as DNA: TGTGCCAGCAATAAAGGGGAGGGCACTGAAGCTTTCTTT.

This chain joins TRBV29-1 and TRBJ1-1, with D unresolved. The CDR3 extends over 13 amino acids. V was cut by 1 base and J by 3 bases, with 9 bases left in between. The germline V gene encodes CDR1 SQVTM and CDR2 ANQGSEA. The chain's CDR3 is CSVEVRGYTEAFF. In nucleotides, the CDR3 is TGCAGCGTTGAAGTACGGGGTTACACTGAAGCTTTCTTT.